This record looks at one T cell receptor (beta chain) sequence and its context. The data are from a study of T-cell memory formation after mild COVID-19. TCRdb called the 5' RACE reads again in MiXCR, with one record for every CDR3 protein. The sample holds about 110,000 distinct CDR3 sequences, roughly a sixth seen once. The ends were cut back, 2 bases at V and 7 bases at J, with 10 bases in the middle. Germline V gene lookup returns CDR1 KGHDR and CDR2 SFDVKD. The CDR3 is made up of 13 amino acids. This receptor was taken from a man aged 18 to 29 who had mild COVID-19 (a few samples of this study predate the infection). Cell type and time point are not known. This chain joins TRBV24-1 and TRBJ1-1, with D unclear. Sequences were obtained from PBMCs or a T cell subset sorted from them (not recorded which). The CDR3 loop is CATSDSNTVEAFF. In DNA, the CDR3 is TGTGCCACCAGTGATTCCAACACAGTTGAAGCTTTCTTT.